These 8 T cell receptor beta chains were all obtained from the same sample, sequenced in a study of shared clonotypes between healthy human individuals (TCRdb year 2020). The library was generated by the immunoSEQ multiplex PCR assay. Here the immuneACCESS table is served through TCRdb, limited to in-frame sequences with V and J called. Missing clones are a known gap in these copies; in checked studies unresolved V genes cover under half, and the rest lacks a known reason. The sample includes roughly 1,000,000 clones, with 70% to 80% observed a single time. The top ten constitute roughly 0.57% of the sample. Sequenced material: memory CD4+ T cells from PBMCs. The cell subset or site label for this specimen denotes: CD45RA-negative fraction. These TCRs come from a man between 18 and 35 years old in good health. Some clones in this sample may be carry-over from other donors' samples.

This chain uses TRBV6-6 with TRBJ2-7; TRBD1 matches at 9 bases. V lost 5 bases and J lost 1; bases outside the gene matches: 3. From germline, CDR1 is MNHNY and CDR2 SVGAGI (reference sequence). The CDR3 sequence is 14 residues long. The chain's CDR3 is CASSEGQGSYEQYF. The CDR3 bases are TGTGCCAGCAGTGAGGGACAGGGTTCCTACGAGCAGTACTTC.

This chain connects TRBV18 to TRBJ2-4; 10 nucleotides line up with TRBD2. V shed 8 bases and J 6 bases; nucleotides not matched to a gene: 10. There are 15 residues in the CDR3. Germline CDR1 and CDR2: KGHSH and LQKENI. The DNA for the CDR3 is TGTGCCAGCACCTTCCTAGCGGGAGTAGGAAACATTCAGTACTTC. Encoded protein: CASTFLAGVGNIQYF.

The CDR3 DNA is TGTGCCACCAGCAGAGATAGGGCCGAGCAGTTCTTC. Protein: CATSRDRAEQFF. The chain is built from TRBV15 and TRBJ2-1; D ambiguous. With 0 bases removed from V and 10 bases from J, the gap between germline ends came to 7 bases. This CDR3 has 12 amino acids. Germline lookup yields CDR1 LNHNV and CDR2 YYDKDF (reference sequence).

This chain connects TRBV9 to TRBJ2-3; D possibly corresponds to TRBD2 (5 bases). V was clipped by 3 bases and J by 4 bases, with 15 bases between them. In germline, CDR1 is SGDLS, CDR2 YYNGEE. There are 15 residues in the CDR3. This chain's CDR3 is CASSALTVGADTQYF. CDR3 nucleotide sequence: TGTGCCAGCAGCGCCCTTACAGTCGGGGCAGATACGCAGTATTTT.

This clone was observed a handful of times. This chain joins TRBV30 and TRBJ1-5, with TRBD1 as a possible D gene (5 bases). Germline CDR1 and CDR2: GTSNPN and SVGIG (reference sequence). Trimming pared 2 bases from V and 2 bases from J, leaving 13 bases between. The CDR3 runs to 15 residues. The CDR3 DNA sequence: TGTGCCTGGAGTCCTACAACGGGGGGCAATCAGCCCCAGCATTTT. Translating it yields CAWSPTTGGNQPQHF.

This clone was observed a single time. The V and J genes are TRBV5-8 and TRBJ2-7; 9 bases are a match to TRBD1. J gave up 3 bases and V 0 bases, and 7 bases lay outside the gene matches. The CDR3 covers 16 residues. Germline loops: CDR1 SGHTS, CDR2 YDEGEE. Here the CDR3 reads CASSLGIGTGSYEQYF. In DNA form, the CDR3 reads TGTGCCAGCAGCTTGGGTATAGGGACAGGGAGCTACGAGCAGTACTTC.

The gene calls are TRBV28 and TRBJ1-1; 9 bases are a match to TRBD1. Germline CDR1 is MDHEN and CDR2 is SYDVKM. J was trimmed by 5 bases and V by 5 bases; bases with no gene match: 12. The CDR3 totals 16 residues. The CDR3 spells CASSPKIGTGRTEAFF. In DNA, the CDR3 is TGTGCCAGCAGTCCCAAGATCGGGACAGGGAGAACTGAAGCTTTCTTT.

Notes on this clone: At the DNA level, this CDR3 is encoded by other sequences in the same sample as well. The J gene is TRBJ1-3, the V gene TRBV5-1; D gene unclear. Germline CDR1 reads SGHRS; CDR2 reads YFSETQ. Between the trimmed V and J ends, which lost 1 base and 0 bases, there was a span of 5 bases. This CDR3 contains 14 residues. For the CDR3, the DNA is TGCGCCAGCAGCTTGTCCCTCTCTGGAAACACCATATATTTT. It is translated as CASSLSLSGNTIYF. Together with reference TRBV5-1 and TRBJ1-3, the CDR3 gives the full variable domain: KAGVTQTPRYLIKTRGQQVTLSCSPISGHRSVSWYQQTPGQGLQFLFEYFSETQRNKGNFPGRFSGRQFSNSRSEMNVSTLELGDSALYLCASSLSLSGNTIYFGEGSWLTVV.